These 30 T cell receptor beta chains came from one sample sequenced in a study of cytomegalovirus exposure and HLA in healthy donors. Primers: 60 Vbeta forward and 13 Jbeta reverse. The repertoire was sequenced with immunoSEQ multiplex PCR; TCRdb's copy has only in-frame clones and lacks some. Of around 200,000 clones listed, around 67% were seen once; the top ten hold around 3.3%. The sample was PBMCs. These receptors came from a woman aged 25 to 39 in good health and CMV-seropositive.

This chain links TRBV11-2 with TRBJ2-7, with TRBD1 as a possible D gene (6 bases). Trimming took 5 bases from V and 3 from J, leaving 20 bases between them. The CDR3 covers 16 residues. CDR1 SGHAT and CDR2 FQNNGV come from the germline V gene. The CDR3 bases are TGTGCCAGCAGCCGCCCTCCCGGTGGGGGCGGCTACGAGCAGTACTTC. Its translation is CASSRPPGGGGYEQYF.

The CDR3 reads CASSQSSGSGNEQFF. Written as DNA, the CDR3 is TGTGCCAGCAGTCAATCTAGCGGGAGCGGAAATGAGCAGTTCTTC. The chain employs TRBV6-4 and TRBJ2-1; TRBD2 matches 10 bases. The CDR3 has 15 amino acids. With 5 bases clipped from V and 7 bases from J, the junction kept 8 bases outside the gene matches. Germline V gene sequence: CDR1 MRHNA, CDR2 SNTAGT.

The V gene is TRBV7-9, the J gene TRBJ1-1, with unresolved D. CDR1 SEHNR and CDR2 FQNEAQ come from the germline V gene (reference sequence). This CDR3 spans 14 amino acids. V was pared by 6 bases and J by 2 bases, with 13 bases between. CDR3 sequence: CASRGVEINTEAFF. The CDR3 DNA reads TGTGCCAGCAGGGGAGTAGAGATAAACACTGAAGCTTTCTTT.

Of note for this clone: One end of the junction does not line up with germline, which may come from a read error. The chain couples TRBV6-4 to TRBJ2-3; 12 nucleotides line up with TRBD2. CDR1 MRHNA and CDR2 SNTAGT come from the germline V gene. CDR3 length: 15 residues. Here the CDR3 reads CAGSETSGSGDTQYF. The CDR3 DNA follows: TGTGCCGGCAGTGAGACTAGCGGGAGTGGGGATACGCAGTATTTT.

The CDR3 sequence is CASSLGDRGTETQYF. CDR3 nucleotides: TGTGCCAGCAGCTTGGGGGACAGGGGGACGGAGACCCAGTACTTC. The genes are TRBV5-6 and TRBJ2-5; TRBD1 agrees at 11 bases. V trimming: 0 bases; J trimming: 5 bases; junction bases outside the gene matches: 3. Germline V gives CDR1 SGHDT, CDR2 YYEEEE. CDR3 length: 15 amino acids.

This clone turned up a few times. V and J are TRBV7-9 and TRBJ2-3; D is possibly TRBD2 (6 bases). This CDR3 contains 14 residues. Germline V gene sequence: CDR1 SEHNR, CDR2 FQNEAQ (reference sequence). Trimming cost V 10 bases and J 0 bases, with 14 bases left between them. CDR3 in amino acids: CATQLGGSTDTQYF. In DNA, the CDR3 is TGTGCCACCCAGCTCGGGGGTAGCACAGATACGCAGTATTTT.

This rearrangement joins TRBV11-2 to TRBJ2-1; D possibly corresponds to TRBD1 (6 bases). The CDR3 sequence is 12 residues long. The V end was cut by 5 bases, the J end by 6 bases, with 8 bases between. Looked up from germline, CDR1 is SGHAT and CDR2 is FQNNGV. The CDR3 region has the DNA TGTGCCAGCAGCCCACAGGGCAATGAGCAGTTCTTC. Residues: CASSPQGNEQFF.

The V call is TRBV6-1, the J call TRBJ1-5, with a tentative D call TRBD1 (5 bases). This CDR3 has 16 amino acids. The V gene's germline CDR1 is MNHNS and CDR2 SASEGT. V was cut by 2 bases and J by 0 bases, with 11 bases left in between. The CDR3 is CASSERGGHSNQPQHF. In nucleotides, the CDR3 is TGTGCCAGCAGTGAAAGGGGAGGACATAGCAATCAGCCCCAGCATTTT.

V and J are TRBV27 and TRBJ1-6; the D gene is possibly TRBD1 (5 bases). The CDR3 covers 17 residues. Germline V gene lookup returns CDR1 MNHEY and CDR2 SMNVEV (reference sequence). V dropped 2 bases and J dropped 0 bases, with 11 bases sitting between them. Here the CDR3 reads CASSLIQGSSYNSPLHF. CDR3 sequence (DNA): TGTGCCAGCAGTTTAATTCAGGGAAGCTCCTATAATTCACCCCTCCACTTT.

A few counts support this clone. This chain joins TRBV7-9 and TRBJ2-7; the match to TRBD1 covers 7 bases. The CDR3 extends over 14 amino acids. Germline values: CDR1 SEHNR, CDR2 FQNEAQ (reference sequence). The CDR3 sequence: CAGSGQVLPYEQYF. The CDR3 coding sequence is TGTGCGGGATCTGGACAGGTCCTTCCCTACGAGCAGTACTTC.

Of note for this clone: This may be a read error: a much more frequent sequence differs by one nucleotide. V gene TRBV6-1 combines with J gene TRBJ2-1, with 7 bases lining up with TRBD1. The CDR3 spans 15 residues. Looked up from germline, CDR1 is MNHNS and CDR2 is SASEGT. Written as DNA, the CDR3 is TGTGCCAGCAGTGAAGGAGGGGGCTCCTACAATGGGCAGTTCTTC. Translating gives CASSEGGGSYNGQFF.

This clone was observed a handful of times. The chain employs TRBV6-5 and TRBJ1-1; D is perhaps TRBD1 (5 bases). CDR1 MNHEY and CDR2 SVGAGI come from the germline V gene. The CDR3 is made up of 14 amino acids. Trimming took off 8 bases at V and 6 bases at J, with 19 bases between the two ends. The CDR3 DNA reads TGTGCCAGCGCCGGCGGGGGAGGAAGGCCTGAAGCTTTCTTT. Its translation is CASAGGGGRPEAFF.

V and J are TRBV5-1 and TRBJ2-7; D gene uncertain. Germline V gives CDR1 SGHRS, CDR2 YFSETQ. The V and J ends lost 0 bases and 1 base respectively, with 11 bases between them. The CDR3 contains 15 residues. CDR3 sequence (DNA): TGCGCCAGCAGCTTGGAGTCCGGCGGATCCTACGAGCAGTACTTC. Translating it yields CASSLESGGSYEQYF.

This clone was recorded once. The sample has other DNA sequences that encode this CDR3 too. The genes are TRBV11-2 and TRBJ2-1; D is uncertain. The CDR3 is 13 amino acids. V was cut by 5 bases and J by 6 bases, with 11 bases left in between. Per the germline V gene, CDR1 is SGHAT and CDR2 is FQNNGV. CDR3 nucleotide sequence: TGTGCCAGCAGCCTAGTATTTAGCAATGAGCAGTTCTTC. Its protein product is CASSLVFSNEQFF.

The rearrangement links TRBV4-1 to TRBJ2-7; D gene uncertain. Germline loops: CDR1 MGHRA, CDR2 YSYEKL. Trimming stripped 1 base from V and 3 bases from J, with 7 bases between. This CDR3 has 13 residues. The CDR3 nucleotides read TGCGCCAGCAGCCAAGTACAGAACTACGAGCAGTACTTC. This translates into CASSQVQNYEQYF.

This clone came up a few times. V gene TRBV10-3 combines with J gene TRBJ1-5; possibly TRBD1 for D (6 bases). This CDR3 has 14 amino acids. Germline V lookup: CDR1 ENHRY, CDR2 SYGVKD. Trimming pared 2 bases from V and 2 bases from J, leaving 7 bases between. This chain's CDR3 is CAISEPGGNQPQHF. The CDR3 DNA is TGTGCCATCAGTGAGCCAGGGGGCAATCAGCCCCAGCATTTT.

This chain links TRBV7-6 with TRBJ2-1, with 15 bases that match TRBD2. V dropped 2 bases and J dropped 9; count of bases not matched to a gene: 8. The CDR3 has 17 residues. Germline V gene lookup returns CDR1 SGHVS and CDR2 FNYEAQ. This CDR3 is CASSLSLMGLAGGEQFF. CDR3 nucleotide sequence: TGTGCCAGCAGCTTATCATTAATGGGACTAGCGGGAGGTGAGCAGTTCTTC. The full variable domain, in which reference TRBV7-6 and TRBJ2-1 provide the parts outside the CDR3, is GAGVSQSPRYKVTKRGQDVALRCDPISGHVSLYWYRQALGQGPEFLTYFNYEAQQDKSGLPNDRFSAERPEGSISTLTIQRTEQRDSAMYRCASSLSLMGLAGGEQFFGPGTRLTVL.

The rearrangement links TRBV7-6 to TRBJ2-3; D is possibly TRBD1 (6 bases). The CDR3 runs to 16 residues. Germline lookup yields CDR1 SGHVS and CDR2 FNYEAQ. V lost 0 bases to trimming and J lost 0 bases, with 10 bases between them. The CDR3 DNA reads TGTGCCAGCAGCTTAGCGGGGGCCTCTAGCACAGATACGCAGTATTTT. Amino acid sequence: CASSLAGASSTDTQYF.

This clone was counted once. The rearrangement links TRBV6-5 to TRBJ1-1; D possibly corresponds to TRBD1 (5 bases). Per germline, CDR1 MNHEY and CDR2 SVGAGI. The V end was cut by 2 bases, the J end by 2 bases, with 9 bases between. This CDR3 region has 14 residues. The CDR3 DNA follows: TGTGCCAGCAGTTACGGGGGGAGAAACACTGAAGCTTTCTTT. Translated, it gives CASSYGGRNTEAFF.

This clone has just a few counts. In nucleotides, the CDR3 is TGCGCCAGCAGTGAGCAACCCAGTCTCAGCTATGGCTACACCTTC. Its translation is CASSEQPSLSYGYTF. V gene TRBV10-2 combines with J gene TRBJ1-2; D gene ambiguous. The CDR3 has 15 residues. Trimming pared 2 bases from V and 4 bases from J, leaving 14 bases between. Per the germline V gene, CDR1 is WSHSY and CDR2 is SAAADI.

The rearrangement uses TRBV5-1 and TRBJ2-5, with D possibly TRBD2 on 5 matching bases. With 4 bases removed from V and 2 bases from J, the gap between germline ends came to 9 bases. This CDR3 spans 13 amino acids. From germline, CDR1 is SGHRS and CDR2 YFSETQ. The CDR3 DNA reads as TGCGCCAGCAGCCCCGGGAAACAAGAGACCCAGTACTTC. The encoded protein is CASSPGKQETQYF.

The gene calls are TRBV2 and TRBJ1-2; 9 bases agree with TRBD1. The CDR3 length is 15 residues. Germline trimming cut 5 bases from V and 2 bases from J; bases unmatched to any gene: 6. Per germline, CDR1 SNHLY and CDR2 FYNNEI. As DNA, the CDR3 is TGTGCCAGCAGTCAGACAGGGGGGGGGAACTATGGCTACACCTTC. It encodes CASSQTGGGNYGYTF.

This clone was recorded a few times. The same CDR3 also results from other DNA sequences found in this sample. The chain recombines TRBV7-9 with TRBJ1-1, with D possibly being TRBD1 (5 bases). Trimming left V 2 bases short and J 5 bases short, with 6 bases between. This CDR3 region has 12 residues. Germline V CDR1 and CDR2: SEHNR, FQNEAQ (reference sequence). DNA of the CDR3: TGTGCCAGCAGCTTAAGGGGAACTGAAGCTTTCTTT. It specifies CASSLRGTEAFF.

V gene TRBV14 combines with J gene TRBJ2-1, with TRBD2 matching over 13 bases. V shed 3 bases and J 1 base; nucleotides not matched to a gene: 6. CDR3 size: 18 residues. Germline lookup yields CDR1 SGHDN and CDR2 FVKESK. This CDR3 reads CASSHRGLAGPSYNEQFF. CDR3 coding DNA: TGTGCCAGCAGCCATCGGGGACTAGCGGGACCTTCCTACAATGAGCAGTTCTTC.

The CDR3 region has the DNA TGTGCCAGCAACGATCAGTATCAGCCCCAGCATTTT. This sequence encodes CASNDQYQPQHF. The chain recombines TRBV28 with TRBJ1-5, with D unresolved. The CDR3 is made up of 12 amino acids. V was cut by 7 bases and J by 5 bases, with 9 bases left in between. The germline V gene encodes CDR1 MDHEN and CDR2 SYDVKM.

The chain has TRBV4-2 and TRBJ2-7; 7 bases match TRBD1. The CDR3 runs 13 residues. Trimming at V came to 8 bases and at J to 2 bases, leaving 6 bases not matched to a gene. Germline V gene sequence: CDR1 LGHNA, CDR2 YNFKEQ. The DNA for the CDR3 is TGTGCCAGCGGTGCAGGGGGTACCTACGAGCAGTACTTC. Protein sequence: CASGAGGTYEQYF.

This clone has just a few counts. The chain couples TRBV5-1 to TRBJ2-1; TRBD1 aligns across 8 bases. Germline assignment: CDR1 SGHRS and CDR2 YFSETQ. The CDR3 is 13 amino acids. Trimming cost V 2 bases and J 8 bases; bases outside gene matches: 3. The CDR3 protein is CASSFRGQDEQFF. CDR3 nucleotide sequence: TGCGCCAGCAGCTTCAGGGGGCAAGATGAGCAGTTCTTC. Based on the CDR3 plus reference TRBV5-1 and TRBJ2-1, the full variable domain is KAGVTQTPRYLIKTRGQQVTLSCSPISGHRSVSWYQQTPGQGLQFLFEYFSETQRNKGNFPGRFSGRQFSNSRSEMNVSTLELGDSALYLCASSFRGQDEQFFGPGTRLTVL.

This chain uses TRBV27 with TRBJ2-2, with 10 bases lining up with TRBD1. The CDR3 consists of 16 residues. With 6 bases clipped from V and 2 bases from J, the junction kept 6 bases outside the gene matches. The germline V gene encodes CDR1 MNHEY and CDR2 SMNVEV (reference sequence). The CDR3 reads CASRGQGRINTGELFF. The CDR3 DNA reads TGTGCCAGCAGGGGACAGGGGCGGATCAACACCGGGGAGCTGTTTTTT.

The genes are TRBV18 and TRBJ2-6; 8 nucleotides line up with TRBD2. This CDR3 has 20 residues. Trimming cost V 0 bases and J 0 bases; bases outside gene matches: 10. Germline CDR1 KGHSH, CDR2 LQKENI. The CDR3 coding sequence is TGTGCCAGCTCACCACCGCCATCTGCGGGAGGCCGCTCTGGGGCCAACGTCCTGACTTTC. Protein: CASSPPPSAGGRSGANVLTF.

This clone was detected a few times. The genes are TRBV7-6 and TRBJ2-7; 7 bases align to TRBD2. With 5 bases clipped from V and 2 bases from J, the junction kept 18 bases outside the gene matches. The CDR3 totals 18 residues. From germline, CDR1 is SGHVS and CDR2 FNYEAQ. CDR3 nucleotides: TGTGCCAGCAGCGGCGGAGACTTAGCGGGTAGCCGAGCCTACGAGCAGTACTTC. This sequence encodes CASSGGDLAGSRAYEQYF. Full variable domain (rest looked up from reference TRBV7-6 and TRBJ2-7): GAGVSQSPRYKVTKRGQDVALRCDPISGHVSLYWYRQALGQGPEFLTYFNYEAQQDKSGLPNDRFSAERPEGSISTLTIQRTEQRDSAMYRCASSGGDLAGSRAYEQYFGPGTRLTVT.